This T cell receptor beta chain stems from a study of blood T cells in healthy people across ages. Findings and limits, study-wide: Long-lived donors had more naive CD4+ cells and higher diversity than aged donors.

A note on this clonotype: The antigen is not known.

A J-beta primer mix and a sample-barcoded 5' primer were used in a second PCR of roughly 7 to 12 cycles. TCRdb used MiXCR to reprocess the 5' RACE reads, holding one entry per CDR3 protein. This sample has hundreds of thousands of distinct CDR3 sequences, with about 20% found just once. Specimen: blood. The clonotype was recovered from a man aged 65-85 years in good health.

DNA of the CDR3: TGTGCCAGTAGTTCTAGAGTCTCCTTCCATACGCAGTATTTT. Translating it yields CASSSRVSFHTQYF. The rearrangement links TRBV19 to TRBJ2-3; no definite D call. The CDR3 length is 14 residues. The ends were cut back, 5 bases at V and 7 bases at J, with 16 bases in the middle. Germline CDR1 LNHDA, CDR2 SQIVND (reference sequence).